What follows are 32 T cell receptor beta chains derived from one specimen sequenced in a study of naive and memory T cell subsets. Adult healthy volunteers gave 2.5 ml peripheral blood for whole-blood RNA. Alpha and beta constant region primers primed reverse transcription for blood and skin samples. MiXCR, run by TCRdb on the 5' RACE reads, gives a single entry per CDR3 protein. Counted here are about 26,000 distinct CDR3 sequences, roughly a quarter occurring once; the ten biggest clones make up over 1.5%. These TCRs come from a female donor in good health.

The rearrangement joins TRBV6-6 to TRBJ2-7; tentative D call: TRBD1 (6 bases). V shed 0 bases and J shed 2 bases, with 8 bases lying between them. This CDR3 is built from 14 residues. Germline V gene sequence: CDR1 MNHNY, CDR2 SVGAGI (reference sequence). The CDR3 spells CASSYSQGTYEQYF. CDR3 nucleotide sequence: TGTGCCAGCAGTTACTCACAGGGAACCTACGAGCAGTACTTC.

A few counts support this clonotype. The CDR3 DNA sequence: TGTGCCAGCACCGAGAGGGGGGGGAAGGGCGACACCTTC. Amino acid sequence: CASTERGGKGDTF. The rearrangement joins TRBV27 to TRBJ1-2, with D possibly TRBD1 on 6 matching bases. CDR3 size: 13 residues. V shed 7 bases and J shed 12 bases, with 21 bases lying between them. Germline loops: CDR1 MNHEY, CDR2 SMNVEV (reference sequence).

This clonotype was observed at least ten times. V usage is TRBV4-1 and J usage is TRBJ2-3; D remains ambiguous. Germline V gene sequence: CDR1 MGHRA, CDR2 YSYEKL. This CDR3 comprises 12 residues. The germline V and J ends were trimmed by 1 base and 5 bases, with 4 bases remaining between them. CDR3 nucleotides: TGCGCCAGCAGCCAAGTGTTAGATACGCAGTATTTT. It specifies CASSQVLDTQYF.

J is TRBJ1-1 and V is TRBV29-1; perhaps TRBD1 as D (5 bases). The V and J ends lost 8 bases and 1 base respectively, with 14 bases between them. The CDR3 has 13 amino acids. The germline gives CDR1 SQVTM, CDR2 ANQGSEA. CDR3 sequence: CSSRWRGNTEAFF. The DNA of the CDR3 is TGCAGCTCGCGTTGGAGGGGGAACACTGAAGCTTTCTTT.

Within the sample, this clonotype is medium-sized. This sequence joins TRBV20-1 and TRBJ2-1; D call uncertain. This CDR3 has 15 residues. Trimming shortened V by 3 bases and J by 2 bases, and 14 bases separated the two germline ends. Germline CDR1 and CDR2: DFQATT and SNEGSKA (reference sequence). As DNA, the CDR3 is TGCAGTGCTAGGCCAGTTCCAAATACCTACAATGAGCAGTTCTTC. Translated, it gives CSARPVPNTYNEQFF.

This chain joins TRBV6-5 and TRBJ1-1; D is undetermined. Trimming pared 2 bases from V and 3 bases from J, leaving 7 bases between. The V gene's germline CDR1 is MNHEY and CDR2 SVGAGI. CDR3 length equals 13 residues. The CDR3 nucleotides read TGTGCCAGCAGTTACCTTCGCTACACTGAAGCTTTCTTT. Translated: CASSYLRYTEAFF.

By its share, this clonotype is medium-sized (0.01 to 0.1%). For the CDR3, the DNA is TGTGCCAGCAGCGCCGGCCCGGGACGGATTCTAATGTCCTACGAGCAGTACTTC. It yields the protein CASSAGPGRILMSYEQYF. The chain combines TRBV12-3 or TRBV12-4 with TRBJ2-7; TRBD1 or TRBD2 may be the D gene (5 bases each). V shed 6 bases and J shed 1 base, with 25 bases lying between them. The CDR3 loop spans 18 amino acids.

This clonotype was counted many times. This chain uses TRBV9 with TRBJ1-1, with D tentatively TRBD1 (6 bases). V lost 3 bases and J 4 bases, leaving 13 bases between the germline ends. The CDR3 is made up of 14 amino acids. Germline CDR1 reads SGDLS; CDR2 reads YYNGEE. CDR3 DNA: TGTGCCAGCAGCGCACAGGGTTTAGGCACTGAAGCTTTCTTT. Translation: CASSAQGLGTEAFF.

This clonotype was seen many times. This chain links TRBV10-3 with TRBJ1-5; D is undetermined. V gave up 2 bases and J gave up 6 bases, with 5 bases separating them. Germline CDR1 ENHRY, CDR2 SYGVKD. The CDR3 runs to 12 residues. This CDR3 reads CAISEGGQPQHF. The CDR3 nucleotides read TGTGCCATCAGTGAGGGTGGTCAGCCCCAGCATTTT.

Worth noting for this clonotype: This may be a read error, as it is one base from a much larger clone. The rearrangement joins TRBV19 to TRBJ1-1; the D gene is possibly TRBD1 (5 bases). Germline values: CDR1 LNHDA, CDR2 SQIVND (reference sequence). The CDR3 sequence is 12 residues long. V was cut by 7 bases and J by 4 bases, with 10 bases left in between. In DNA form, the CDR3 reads TGTGCCAGTACGTCTGGGGGCACTGAAGCTTTCTTT. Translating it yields CASTSGGTEAFF.

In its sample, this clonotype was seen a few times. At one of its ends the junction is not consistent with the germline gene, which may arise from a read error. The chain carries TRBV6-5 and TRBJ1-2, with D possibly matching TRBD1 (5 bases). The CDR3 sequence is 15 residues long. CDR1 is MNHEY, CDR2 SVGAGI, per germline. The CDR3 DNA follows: TGTGCCAGCAGTTCCGGTGTGACAGTTTCCTATGGCGACACCTTC. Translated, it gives CASSSGVTVSYGDTF.

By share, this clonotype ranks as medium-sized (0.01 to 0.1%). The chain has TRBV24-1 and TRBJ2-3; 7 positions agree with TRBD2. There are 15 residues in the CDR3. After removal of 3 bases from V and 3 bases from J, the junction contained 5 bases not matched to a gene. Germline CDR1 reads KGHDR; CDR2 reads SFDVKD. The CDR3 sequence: CATSDAGVGTDTQYF. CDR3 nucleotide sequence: TGTGCCACCAGTGATGCGGGAGTCGGGACAGATACGCAGTATTTT.

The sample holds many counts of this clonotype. As DNA, the CDR3 is TGTGCCAGCGGAGGTGGAGGGCATTCGGATACGCAGTATTTT. Amino acids: CASGGGGHSDTQYF. The V and J genes are TRBV2 and TRBJ2-3; D possibly corresponds to TRBD2 (6 bases). V was trimmed by 8 bases and J by 6 bases, leaving 18 bases between them. This CDR3 contains 14 residues. Germline CDR1 SNHLY, CDR2 FYNNEI.

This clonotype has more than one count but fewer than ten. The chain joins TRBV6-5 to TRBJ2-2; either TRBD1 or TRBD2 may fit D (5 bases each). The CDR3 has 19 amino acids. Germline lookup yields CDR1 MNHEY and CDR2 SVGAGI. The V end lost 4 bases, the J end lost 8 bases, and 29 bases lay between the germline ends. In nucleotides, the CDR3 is TGTGCCAGCAGTTCATGGCGAACCGGGACGTCGGAAGATTCGGGGGAGCTGTTTTTT. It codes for CASSSWRTGTSEDSGELFF.

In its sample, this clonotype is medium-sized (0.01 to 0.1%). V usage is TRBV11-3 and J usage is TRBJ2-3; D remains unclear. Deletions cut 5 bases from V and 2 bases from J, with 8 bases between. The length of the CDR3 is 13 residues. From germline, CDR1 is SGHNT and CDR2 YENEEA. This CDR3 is CASSLGPTDTQYF. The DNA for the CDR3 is TGTGCCAGCAGCCTAGGGCCCACAGATACGCAGTATTTT.

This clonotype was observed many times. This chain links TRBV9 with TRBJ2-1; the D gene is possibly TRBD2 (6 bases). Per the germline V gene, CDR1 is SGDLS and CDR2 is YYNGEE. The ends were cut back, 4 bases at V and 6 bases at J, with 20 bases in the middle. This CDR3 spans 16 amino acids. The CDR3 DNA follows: TGTGCCAGCAGCAAACCTACCCTGGGACTGATCAATGAGCAGTTCTTC. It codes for CASSKPTLGLINEQFF.

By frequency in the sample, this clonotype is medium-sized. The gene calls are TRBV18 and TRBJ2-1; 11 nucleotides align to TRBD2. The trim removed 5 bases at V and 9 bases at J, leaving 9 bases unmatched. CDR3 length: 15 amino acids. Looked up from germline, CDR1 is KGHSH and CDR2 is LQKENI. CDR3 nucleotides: TGTGCCAGCTCAACACTAGCGGGAGAGGGAGTTGAGCAGTTCTTC. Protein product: CASSTLAGEGVEQFF.

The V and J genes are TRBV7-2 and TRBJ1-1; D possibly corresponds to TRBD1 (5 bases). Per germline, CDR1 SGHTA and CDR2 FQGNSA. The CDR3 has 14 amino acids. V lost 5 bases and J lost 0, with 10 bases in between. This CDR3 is CASSEWGMNTEAFF. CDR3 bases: TGTGCCAGCAGCGAATGGGGGATGAACACTGAAGCTTTCTTT. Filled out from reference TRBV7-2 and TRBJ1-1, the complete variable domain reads GAGVSQSPSNKVTEKGKDVELRCDPISGHTALYWYRQSLGQGLEFLIYFQGNSAPDKSGLPSDRFSAERTGGSVSTLTIQRTQQEDSAVYLCASSEWGMNTEAFFGQGTRLTVV.

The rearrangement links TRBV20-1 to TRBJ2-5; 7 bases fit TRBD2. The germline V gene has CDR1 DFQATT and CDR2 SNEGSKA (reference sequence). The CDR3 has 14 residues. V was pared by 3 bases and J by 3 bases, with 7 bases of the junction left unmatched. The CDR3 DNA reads TGCAGTGCTAGGGTCGGGGGAGGGAAAGAGACCCAGTACTTC. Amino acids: CSARVGGGKETQYF.

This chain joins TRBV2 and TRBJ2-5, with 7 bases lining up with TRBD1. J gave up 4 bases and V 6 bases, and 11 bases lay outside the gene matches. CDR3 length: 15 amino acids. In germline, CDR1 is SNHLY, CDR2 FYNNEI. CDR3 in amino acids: CASSPDRAQGETQYF. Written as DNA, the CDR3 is TGTGCCAGCAGCCCCGACAGGGCCCAAGGAGAGACCCAGTACTTC.

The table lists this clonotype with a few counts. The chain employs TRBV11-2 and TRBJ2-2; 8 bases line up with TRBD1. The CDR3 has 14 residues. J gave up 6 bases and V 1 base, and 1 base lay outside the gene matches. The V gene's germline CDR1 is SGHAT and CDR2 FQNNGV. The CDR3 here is CASSLAGGAGELFF. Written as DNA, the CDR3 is TGTGCCAGCAGCTTAGCAGGGGGCGCCGGGGAGCTGTTTTTT.

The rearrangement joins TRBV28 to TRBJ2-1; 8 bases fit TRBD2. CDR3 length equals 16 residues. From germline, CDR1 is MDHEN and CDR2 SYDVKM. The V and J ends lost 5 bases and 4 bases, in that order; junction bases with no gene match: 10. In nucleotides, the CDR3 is TGTGCCAGCAGTCAACCGGGAGGGCTTCCATACAATGAGCAGTTCTTC. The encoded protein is CASSQPGGLPYNEQFF. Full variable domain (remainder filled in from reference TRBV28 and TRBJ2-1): DVKVTQSSRYLVKRTGEKVFLECVQDMDHENMFWYRQDPGLGLRLIYFSYDVKMKEKGDIPEGYSVSREKKERFSLILESASTNQTSMYLCASSQPGGLPYNEQFFGPGTRLTVL.

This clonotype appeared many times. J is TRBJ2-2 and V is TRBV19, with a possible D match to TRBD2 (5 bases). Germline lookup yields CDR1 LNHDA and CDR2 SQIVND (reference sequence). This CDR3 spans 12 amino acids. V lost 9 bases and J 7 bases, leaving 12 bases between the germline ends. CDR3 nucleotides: TGTGCCAGCCATCGGGGTTACGGGGAGCTGTTTTTT. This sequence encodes CASHRGYGELFF.

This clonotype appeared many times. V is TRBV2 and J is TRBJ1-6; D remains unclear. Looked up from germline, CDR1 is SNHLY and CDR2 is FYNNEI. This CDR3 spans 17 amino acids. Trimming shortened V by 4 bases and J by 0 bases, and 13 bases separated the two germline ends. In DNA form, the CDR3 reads TGTGCCAGCAGTGTACCTCTCGAGAGCTCCTATAATTCACCCCTCCACTTT. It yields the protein CASSVPLESSYNSPLHF.

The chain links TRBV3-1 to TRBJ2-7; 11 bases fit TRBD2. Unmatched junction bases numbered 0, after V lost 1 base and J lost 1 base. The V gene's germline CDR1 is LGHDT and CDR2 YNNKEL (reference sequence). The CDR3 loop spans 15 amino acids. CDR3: CASSQGLAGSYEQYF. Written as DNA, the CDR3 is TGTGCCAGCAGCCAAGGACTAGCGGGGTCCTACGAGCAGTACTTC.

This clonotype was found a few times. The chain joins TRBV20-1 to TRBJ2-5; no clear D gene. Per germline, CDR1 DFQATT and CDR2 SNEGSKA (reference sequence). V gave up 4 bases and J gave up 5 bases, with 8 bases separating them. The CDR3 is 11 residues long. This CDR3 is CSAKGGETQYF. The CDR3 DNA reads TGCAGTGCTAAAGGCGGCGAGACCCAGTACTTC.

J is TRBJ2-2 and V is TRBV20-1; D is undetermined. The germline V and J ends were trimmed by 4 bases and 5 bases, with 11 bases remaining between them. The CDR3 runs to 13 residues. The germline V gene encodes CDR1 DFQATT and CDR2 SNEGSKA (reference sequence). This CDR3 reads CSATSRATGELFF. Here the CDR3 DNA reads TGCAGTGCTACCTCCCGCGCGACCGGGGAGCTGTTTTTT.

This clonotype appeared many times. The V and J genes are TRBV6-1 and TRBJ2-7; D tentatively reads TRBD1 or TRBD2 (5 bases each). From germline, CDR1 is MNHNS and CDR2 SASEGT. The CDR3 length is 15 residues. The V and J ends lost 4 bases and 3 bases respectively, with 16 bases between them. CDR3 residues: CASSVVGTVNYEQYF. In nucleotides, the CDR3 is TGTGCCAGCAGTGTCGTAGGGACGGTAAACTACGAGCAGTACTTC.

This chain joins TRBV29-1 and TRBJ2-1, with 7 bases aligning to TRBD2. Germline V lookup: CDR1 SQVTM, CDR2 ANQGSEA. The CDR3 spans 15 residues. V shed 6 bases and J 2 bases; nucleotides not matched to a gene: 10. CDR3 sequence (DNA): TGCAGCGTCCTTGGGGGGGGGGGTACCTACAATGAGCAGTTCTTC. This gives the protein CSVLGGGGTYNEQFF.

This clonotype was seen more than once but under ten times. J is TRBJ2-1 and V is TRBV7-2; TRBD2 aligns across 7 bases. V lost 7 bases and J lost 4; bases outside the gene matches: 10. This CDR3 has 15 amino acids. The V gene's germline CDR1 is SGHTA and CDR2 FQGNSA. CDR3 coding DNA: TGTGCCAGCATCCTCGAAGCGGGACGATACAATGAGCAGTTCTTC. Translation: CASILEAGRYNEQFF.

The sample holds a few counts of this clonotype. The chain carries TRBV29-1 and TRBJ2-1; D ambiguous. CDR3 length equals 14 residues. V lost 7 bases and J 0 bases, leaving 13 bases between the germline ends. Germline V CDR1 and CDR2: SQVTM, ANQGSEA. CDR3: CSAPHPSSYNEQFF. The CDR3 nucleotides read TGCAGCGCCCCGCATCCGAGCTCCTACAATGAGCAGTTCTTC.

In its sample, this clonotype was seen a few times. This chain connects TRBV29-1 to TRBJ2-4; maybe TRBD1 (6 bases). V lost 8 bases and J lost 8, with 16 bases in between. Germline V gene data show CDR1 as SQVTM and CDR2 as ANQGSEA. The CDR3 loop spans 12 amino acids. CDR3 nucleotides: TGCAGCCTTCAGACAGGTGGGGACATTCAGTACTTC. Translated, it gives CSLQTGGDIQYF.